A selection of T cell receptor beta chains follows, all from one sample in a study of regulatory and conventional T cells in RAG deficiency. Some clones are missing from TCRdb's copy, which holds only in-frame ones; the method was immunoSEQ multiplex PCR. There are some 21,000 clones in the sample; around 92% occur only once, and roughly 0.76% lies in the top ten. The same sample was also studied in work on regulatory T cells.

Sequenced: CD4+ T cells sorted from blood. All receptors derive from a human donor in good health. CDR3s include the opening cysteine and the closing phenylalanine or tryptophan. The D gene is left open where the match is weak. Clone size is given for some rows only: seen once, a few or many times, or a class if the clone is expanded.

. TRBJ2-7 TRBD2 TRBV18 CASSSPSGGNYEQYF TGTGCCAGCTCATCTCCAAGCGGGGGAAACTACGAGCAGTACTTC
. TRBJ2-1 . TRBV19 CASSSPLWNEQFF TGTGCCAGTAGTAGCCCCCTCTGGAATGAGCAGTTCTTC
once TRBJ2-7 TRBD1 TRBV5-1 CASSFGSGGSLEQYF TGCGCCAGCAGCTTTGGGTCAGGGGGATCGCTCGAGCAGTACTTC
. TRBJ2-5 TRBD2 TRBV6-5 CASSWGGRGEETQYF TGTGCCAGCAGCTGGGGGGGACGGGGGGAAGAGACCCAGTACTTC
. TRBJ1-1 . TRBV27 CASSINRDTEAFF TGTGCCAGCAGTATCAACAGGGACACTGAAGCTTTCTTT
. TRBJ1-1 . TRBV18 CASSPSLGLRNTEAFF TGTGCCAGCTCACCTTCCTTGGGACTGCGGAACACTGAAGCTTTCTTT
. TRBJ1-3 TRBD1 TRBV30 CAWGGQGAGGNTIYF TGTGCCTGGGGCGGACAGGGGGCGGGTGGAAACACCATATATTTT
. TRBJ2-1 TRBD2 TRBV7-8 CASSWGTRTYNEQFF TGTGCCAGCAGCTGGGGGACTAGAACCTACAATGAGCAGTTCTTC
once TRBJ1-1 . TRBV20-1 CSARDPDEAFF TGCAGTGCTAGAGATCCGGATGAAGCTTTCTTT
. TRBJ2-7 . TRBV21-1 CASSKGGRPYEQYF TGTGCCAGCAGCAAAGGCGGACGCCCCTACGAGCAGTACTTC
. TRBJ2-5 . TRBV5-1 CASSSPALGETQYF TGCGCCAGCAGCTCGCCGGCCCTGGGAGAGACCCAGTACTTC
. TRBJ2-3 . TRBV28 CASSPPSGADTQYF TGTGCCAGCAGTCCGCCGTCAGGGGCAGATACGCAGTATTTT
. TRBJ1-2 . TRBV6-1 CASSKMSGESGGYTF TGTGCCAGCAGTAAAATGAGTGGGGAGTCGGGTGGCTACACCTTC
. TRBJ2-5 . TRBV16 CASSQSGQGQETQYF TGTGCCAGCAGCCAATCGGGGCAGGGACAAGAGACCCAGTACTTC
. TRBJ2-2 . TRBV6-4 CASKSQANTGELFF TGTGCCAGCAAATCACAGGCGAACACCGGGGAGCTGTTTTTT
. TRBJ1-1 . TRBV11-2 CASSRTGNTEAFF TGTGCCAGCAGTCGAACAGGGAACACTGAAGCTTTCTTT
. TRBJ2-7 . TRBV7-2 CASSPDGVRREQYF TGTGCCAGCAGCCCCGATGGGGTGCGTAGGGAGCAGTACTTC
. TRBJ2-1 . TRBV9 CASSVAGSDYNEQFF TGTGCCAGCAGCGTAGCGGGTTCCGACTACAATGAGCAGTTCTTC
. TRBJ2-6 . TRBV27 CASSPSSPGGVSGANVLTF TGTGCCAGCAGTCCGTCGTCCCCGGGGGGCGTATCTGGGGCCAACGTCCTGACTTTC
. TRBJ2-7 TRBD2 TRBV5-1 CASSLSGGAYEQYF TGCGCCAGCAGCTTAAGCGGGGGGGCCTACGAGCAGTACTTC
. TRBJ1-5 . TRBV19 CASSILAGKDQPQHF TGTGCCAGTAGTATCCTGGCAGGTAAGGATCAGCCCCAGCATTTT
. TRBJ1-2 . TRBV7-2 CASSLDAENYGYTF TGTGCCAGCAGCTTAGACGCAGAGAACTATGGCTACACCTTC
. TRBJ2-5 . TRBV28 CASSLGGDGVREQYF TGTGCCAGCAGTTTAGGCGGGGACGGGGTGAGGGAGCAGTACTTC
. TRBJ2-7 . TRBV30 CAWSERFYEQYF TGTGCCTGGAGTGAAAGGTTCTACGAGCAGTACTTC
. TRBJ1-1 TRBD1 TRBV6-7 CASTPGRGPSEAFF TGTGCCAGCACCCCGGGGAGGGGGCCAAGTGAAGCTTTCTTT
. TRBJ2-3 . TRBV7-9 CASSQGSTDTQYF TGTGCCAGCAGCCAAGGGTCCACAGATACGCAGTATTTT
. TRBJ2-7 . TRBV7-8 CASSFVSGHGGPWEQYF TGTGCCAGCAGCTTTGTTTCGGGACACGGGGGTCCTTGGGAGCAGTACTTC
. TRBJ2-7 . TRBV13 CASSLGLGHEQYF TGTGCCAGCAGCTTAGGTCTGGGACACGAGCAGTACTTC
. TRBJ2-2 TRBD1 TRBV6-4 CASSPEGGATGELFF TGTGCCAGCAGTCCCGAAGGGGGCGCGACCGGGGAGCTGTTTTTT
. TRBJ2-5 . TRBV18 CASSLYGQETQYF TGTGCCAGCTCGCTATACGGCCAAGAGACCCAGTACTTC
. TRBJ1-5 TRBD1 TRBV4-1 CASSFDRGQPQHF TGCGCCAGCAGCTTCGACAGGGGTCAGCCCCAGCATTTT
. TRBJ1-2 . TRBV21-1 CASSRDRGREGYTF TGTGCCAGCAGCAGGGACAGGGGGCGAGAGGGCTACACCTTC
. TRBJ2-7 . TRBV11-2 CASSRTFSYEQYF TGTGCCAGCAGTCGGACATTCTCCTACGAGCAGTACTTC
. TRBJ1-2 . TRBV5-6 CASAKGDYGYTF TGTGCCAGCGCTAAGGGGGACTATGGCTACACCTTC
. TRBJ2-5 . TRBV19 CASSPEGGQETQYF TGTGCCAGCTCGCCTGAGGGGGGTCAAGAGACCCAGTACTTC
once TRBJ2-3 . TRBV11-2 CASSLEESGGRGTDTQYF TGTGCCAGCAGCTTAGAAGAGTCCGGGGGGCGAGGAACAGATACGCAGTATTTT
. TRBJ2-7 . TRBV6-1 CASSELGAAYEQYF TGTGCCAGCAGTGAATTAGGGGCAGCCTACGAGCAGTACTTC
. TRBJ1-1 TRBD1 TRBV7-9 CASELRGTGNTEAFF TGTGCCAGCGAACTTAGGGGGACAGGTAACACTGAAGCTTTCTTT
once TRBJ2-7 . TRBV2 CASRTGPYEQYF TGTGCCAGCAGAACAGGACCCTACGAGCAGTACTTC
once TRBJ1-5 . TRBV2 CASSDSSNQPQHF TGTGCCAGCAGTGACAGTTCGAATCAGCCCCAGCATTTT
. TRBJ2-5 . TRBV15 CATSRDIAAQETQYF TGTGCCACCAGCAGAGACATAGCGGCCCAAGAGACCCAGTACTTC
. TRBJ2-7 . TRBV18 CASSPERTDEQYF TGTGCCAGCTCACCAGAGAGGACCGACGAGCAGTACTTC
. TRBJ2-1 . TRBV9 CASSGLGGRINEQFF TGTGCCAGCAGCGGCTTGGGGGGGCGGATCAATGAGCAGTTCTTC
. TRBJ1-2 . TRBV11-3 CASQPLWGSTANYGYTF TGTGCCAGCCAACCCCTTTGGGGGTCAACAGCTAACTATGGCTACACCTTC
. TRBJ2-7 TRBD1 TRBV6-5 CASSYGQGKQYF TGTGCCAGCAGTTACGGACAGGGAAAGCAGTACTTC
. TRBJ2-5 TRBD2 TRBV6-5 CASSSGGGTQYF TGTGCCAGCAGTTCGGGGGGTGGGACCCAGTACTTC
. TRBJ1-1 . TRBV5-4 CASSPGAGVANTEAFF TGTGCCAGCAGCCCGGGGGCGGGGGTGGCAAACACTGAAGCTTTCTTT
. TRBJ2-3 TRBD2 TRBV9 CASSKMGRGGADTQYF TGTGCCAGCAGTAAAATGGGCCGGGGGGGCGCAGATACGCAGTATTTT
once TRBJ1-2 . TRBV6-6 CASSYGGQPPVYGYTF TGTGCCAGCAGTTACGGAGGACAGCCCCCTGTCTATGGCTACACCTTC
. TRBJ2-2 TRBD2 TRBV15 CATSKMGLTSSGELFF TGTGCCACCAGCAAAATGGGACTAACTTCCTCCGGGGAGCTGTTTTTT
. TRBJ2-3 . TRBV5-1 CASSFSTDTQYF TGCGCCAGCAGCTTTAGTACAGATACGCAGTATTTT
. TRBJ1-1 TRBD1 TRBV28 CASSFTLKFRGQVGTEAFF TGTGCCAGCAGTTTTACCCTTAAATTCAGGGGGCAGGTGGGCACTGAAGCTTTCTTT
. TRBJ1-1 . TRBV5-1 CASSLDRAMNTEAFF TGCGCCAGCAGCTTGGACCGAGCCATGAACACTGAAGCTTTCTTT